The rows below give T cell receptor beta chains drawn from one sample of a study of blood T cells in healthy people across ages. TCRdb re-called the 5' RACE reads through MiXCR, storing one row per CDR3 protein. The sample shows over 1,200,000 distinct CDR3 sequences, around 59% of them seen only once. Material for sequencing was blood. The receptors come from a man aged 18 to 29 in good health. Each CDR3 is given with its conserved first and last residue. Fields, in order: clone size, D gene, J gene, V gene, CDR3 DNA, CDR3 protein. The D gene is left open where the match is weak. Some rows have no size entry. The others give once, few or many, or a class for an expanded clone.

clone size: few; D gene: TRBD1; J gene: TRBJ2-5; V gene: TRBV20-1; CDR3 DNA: TGCAGTGCTGGGGACAGGGGGGAGACCCAGTACTTC; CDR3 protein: CSAGDRGETQYF
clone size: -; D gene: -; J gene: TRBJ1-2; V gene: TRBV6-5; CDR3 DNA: TGTGCCAGCAGTTTAACAGCTAGTAACTATGGCTACACCTTC; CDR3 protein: CASSLTASNYGYTF
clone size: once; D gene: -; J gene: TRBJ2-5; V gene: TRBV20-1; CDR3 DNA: TGCAGTACCATAGGGGTCGACGAGACCCAGTACTTC; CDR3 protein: CSTIGVDETQYF
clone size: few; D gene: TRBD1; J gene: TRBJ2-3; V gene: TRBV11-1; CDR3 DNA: TGTGCCAGCAGCAAGGACAGGGCCATGGATACGCAGTATTTT; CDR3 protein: CASSKDRAMDTQYF
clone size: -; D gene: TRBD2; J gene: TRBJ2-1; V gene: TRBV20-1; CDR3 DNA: TGCAGTGCTAGAGGGACTAGCGGGGTTTCCTACAATGAGCAGTTCTTC; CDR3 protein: CSARGTSGVSYNEQFF
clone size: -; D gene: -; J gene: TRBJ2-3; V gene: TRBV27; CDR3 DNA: TGTGCCAGCAGTCGTACGAGCTGGGGGGCAGATACGCAGTATTTT; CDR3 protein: CASSRTSWGADTQYF
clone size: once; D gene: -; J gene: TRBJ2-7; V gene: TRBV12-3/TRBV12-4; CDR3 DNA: TGTGCCGGCAGCCCCTATGGGGGGAGGACCATCTACGAGCAGTACTTC; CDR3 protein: CAGSPYGGRTIYEQYF
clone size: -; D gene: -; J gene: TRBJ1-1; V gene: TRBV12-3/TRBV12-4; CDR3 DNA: TGTGCCAGCACCTTAAAACACATGACCGGGACGCCGAACACTGAAGCTTTCTTT; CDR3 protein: CASTLKHMTGTPNTEAFF
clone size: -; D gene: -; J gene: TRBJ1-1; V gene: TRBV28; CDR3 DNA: TGTGCCAGCAGTTTGCAACCGGGACGGCGGAACACTGAAGCTTTCTTT; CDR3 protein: CASSLQPGRRNTEAFF
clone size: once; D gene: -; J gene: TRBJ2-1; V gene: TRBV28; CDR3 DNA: TGTGCCAGCAGTCGTGTCCAACTCAGGGAGCAGTTCTTC; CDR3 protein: CASSRVQLREQFF
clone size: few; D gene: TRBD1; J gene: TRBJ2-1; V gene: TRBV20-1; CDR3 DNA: TGCAGTGCGCTGACAGGGGCCCACAATGAGCAGTTCTTC; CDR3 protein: CSALTGAHNEQFF
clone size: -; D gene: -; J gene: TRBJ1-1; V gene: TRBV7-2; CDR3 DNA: TGTGCCAGCAGCTTAGCGCTAGAAGCTTTCTTT; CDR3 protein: CASSLALEAFF
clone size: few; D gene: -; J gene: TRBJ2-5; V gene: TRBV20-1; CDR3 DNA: TGCAGTGCGGAGGGCCCCGAAGAGACCCAGTACTTC; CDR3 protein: CSAEGPEETQYF
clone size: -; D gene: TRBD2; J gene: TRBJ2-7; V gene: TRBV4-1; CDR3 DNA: TGCGCCAGCAGCCAAAACAGTGGGCTAGCGGGCTCGGGTGAGCAGTACTTC; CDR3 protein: CASSQNSGLAGSGEQYF
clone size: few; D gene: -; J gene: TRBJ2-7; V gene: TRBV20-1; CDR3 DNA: TGCAGTGCTAGCCCGGGACAAACCTACGAGCAGTACTTC; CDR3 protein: CSASPGQTYEQYF
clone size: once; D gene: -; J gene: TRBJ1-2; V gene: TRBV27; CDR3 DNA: TGTGCCAGCAGTGTTGGGCGCGAGTATGGCTACACCTTC; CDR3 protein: CASSVGREYGYTF
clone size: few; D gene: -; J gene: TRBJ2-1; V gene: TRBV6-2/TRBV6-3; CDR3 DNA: TGTGCCAGCAGTTACTCAACGGGTGGTGAGCAGTTCTTC; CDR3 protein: CASSYSTGGEQFF
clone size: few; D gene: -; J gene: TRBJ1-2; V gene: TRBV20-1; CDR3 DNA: TGCAGTGCTAGAGATCCGGGAGGGGGAGGATATGGCTACACCTTC; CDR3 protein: CSARDPGGGGYGYTF
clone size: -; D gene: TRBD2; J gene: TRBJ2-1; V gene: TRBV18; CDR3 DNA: TGTGCCAGCTCACCTAAAACGATACTAGCGGGAGGCCCCTACAATGAGCAGTTCTTC; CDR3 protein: CASSPKTILAGGPYNEQFF
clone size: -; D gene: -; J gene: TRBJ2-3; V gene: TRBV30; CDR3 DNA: TGTGCCTGGAGTCCGGGACTGGGAATAGGTACGCAGTATTTT; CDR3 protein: CAWSPGLGIGTQYF
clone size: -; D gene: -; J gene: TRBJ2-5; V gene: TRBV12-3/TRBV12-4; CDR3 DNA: TGTGCCAGCCGATTTGGAGGAACCCAAGAGACCCAGTACTTC; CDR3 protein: CASRFGGTQETQYF
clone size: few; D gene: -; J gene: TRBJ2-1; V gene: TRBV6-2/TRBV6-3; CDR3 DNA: TGTGCCAGCAGTTACTCGGGGGTGGGTCCCTACAATGAGCAGTTCTTC; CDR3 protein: CASSYSGVGPYNEQFF
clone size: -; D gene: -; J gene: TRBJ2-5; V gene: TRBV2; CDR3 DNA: TGTGCCAGCACGATGGCAGAGACCCAGTACTTC; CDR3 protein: CASTMAETQYF
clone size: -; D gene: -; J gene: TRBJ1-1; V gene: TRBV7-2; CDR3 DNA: TGTGCCAGCAGCTTAACGGTGGACACTGAAGCTTTCTTT; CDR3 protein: CASSLTVDTEAFF
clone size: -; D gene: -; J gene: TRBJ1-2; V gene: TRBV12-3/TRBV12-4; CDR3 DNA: TGTGCCAGCAGTTTAAGCGGTAGTCCTAACTATGGCTACACCTTC; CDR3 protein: CASSLSGSPNYGYTF
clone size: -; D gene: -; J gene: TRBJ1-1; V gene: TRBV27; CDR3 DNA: TGTGCCAGCATTACAGGGAACACTGAAGCTTTCTTT; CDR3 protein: CASITGNTEAFF
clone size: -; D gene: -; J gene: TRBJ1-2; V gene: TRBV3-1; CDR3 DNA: TGTGCCAGCAGCCAAGAAGTCAGGGGATATGGCTACACCTTC; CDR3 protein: CASSQEVRGYGYTF
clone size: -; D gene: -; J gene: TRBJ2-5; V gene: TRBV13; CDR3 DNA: TGTGCCAGCAGCCTCTTAACAGGGACCCACTGGGAGACCCAGTACTTC; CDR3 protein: CASSLLTGTHWETQYF
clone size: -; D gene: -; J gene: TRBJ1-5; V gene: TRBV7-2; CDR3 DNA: TGTGCCAGCAGCTTCGGGACAAGCAATCAGCCCCAGCATTTT; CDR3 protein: CASSFGTSNQPQHF
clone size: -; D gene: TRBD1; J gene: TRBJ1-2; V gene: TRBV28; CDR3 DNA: TGTGCCAGTTCGCGGACAGGGAACATCGCGAACTATGGCTACACCTTC; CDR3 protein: CASSRTGNIANYGYTF
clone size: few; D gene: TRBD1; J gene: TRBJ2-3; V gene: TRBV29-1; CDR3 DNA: TGCAGCGTTGAAGGAGGGGACAGTACCCCAACAGATACGCAGTATTTT; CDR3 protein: CSVEGGDSTPTDTQYF
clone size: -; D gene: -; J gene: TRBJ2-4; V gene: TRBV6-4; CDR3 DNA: TGTGCCAGCAGTGACGGAGCGGTAGCCAAAAACATTCAGTACTTC; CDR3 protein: CASSDGAVAKNIQYF
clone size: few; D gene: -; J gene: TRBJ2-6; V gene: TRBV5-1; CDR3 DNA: TGCGCCAGCAGCTTGGCGGAGAACTCCGGGGCCAACGTCCTGACTTTC; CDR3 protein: CASSLAENSGANVLTF
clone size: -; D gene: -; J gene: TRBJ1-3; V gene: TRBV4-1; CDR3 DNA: TGCGCCAGCAGCCAAGCGGGCTTCTCTGGAAACACCATATATTTT; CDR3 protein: CASSQAGFSGNTIYF
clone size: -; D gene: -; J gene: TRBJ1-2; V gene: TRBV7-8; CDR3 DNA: TGTGCCAGCAGCTTAGAACCAGGGCGGGCTGGCTACACCTTC; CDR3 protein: CASSLEPGRAGYTF
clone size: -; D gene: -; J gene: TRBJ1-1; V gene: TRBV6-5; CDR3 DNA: TGTGCCAGCACTTTGCATACTCGGACGTTGAACACTGAAGCTTTCTTT; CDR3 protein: CASTLHTRTLNTEAFF
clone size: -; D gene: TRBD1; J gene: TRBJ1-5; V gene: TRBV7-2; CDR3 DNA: TGTGCCAGCAGCTTAATGACAGGGCGGACGGGGGAGCCCCAGCATTTT; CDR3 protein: CASSLMTGRTGEPQHF
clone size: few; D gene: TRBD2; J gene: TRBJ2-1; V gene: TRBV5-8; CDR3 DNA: TGTGCCAGCAGCCGGGGGGTTATTTGGTTCTTC; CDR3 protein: CASSRGVIWFF
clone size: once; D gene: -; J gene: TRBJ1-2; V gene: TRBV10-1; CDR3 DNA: TGCGCCAGCAGTGAGTTTGGTCCGAACTATGGCTACACCTTC; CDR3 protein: CASSEFGPNYGYTF
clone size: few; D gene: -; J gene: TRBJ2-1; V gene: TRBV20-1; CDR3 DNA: TGCAGTGCTGAACTAGCTTCATCCTACAATGAGCAGTTCTTC; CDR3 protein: CSAELASSYNEQFF